These 15 T cell receptor beta chains were sequenced from one sample in a study of blood T cell repertoires in COVID-19. Produced via immunoSEQ multiplex PCR; TCRdb's table is partial and in-frame only. The sample includes nearly 250,000 clones, roughly 85% of them seen just once. Sample: PBMCs or T cells enriched from blood (not recorded which). Receptor source: a woman aged 45 to 65 with acute COVID-19.

The V gene is TRBV6-6, the J gene TRBJ2-7, with 7 bases that match TRBD1. The CDR3 runs to 13 residues. In germline, CDR1 is MNHNY, CDR2 SVGAGI (reference sequence). J lost 4 bases, V lost 6 bases, and 6 bases had no gene match. The CDR3 nucleotides are TGTGCCAGCAGGATACAGGGGAAGTACGAGCAGTACTTC. Its protein product is CASRIQGKYEQYF.

This sequence joins TRBV29-1 and TRBJ1-1; 9 nucleotides agree with TRBD1. The CDR3 has 16 amino acids. Germline CDR1 is SQVTM and CDR2 is ANQGSEA. Trimming at V came to 1 base and at J to 0 bases, leaving 6 bases not matched to a gene. The CDR3 spells CSVEGTGAGVNTEAFF. The CDR3 nucleotides read TGCAGCGTTGAAGGGACAGGGGCGGGGGTGAACACTGAAGCTTTCTTT.

The rearrangement joins TRBV6-5 to TRBJ2-1, with TRBD1 matching 9 bases. The CDR3 runs 16 residues. J was trimmed by 2 bases and V by 2 bases; bases with no gene match: 4. Per the germline V gene, CDR1 is MNHEY and CDR2 is SVGAGI. This CDR3 reads CASSYPGTGTYNEQFF. In DNA, the CDR3 is TGTGCCAGCAGTTACCCCGGGACAGGGACCTACAATGAGCAGTTCTTC.

This chain joins TRBV7-2 and TRBJ2-3; possible D gene TRBD1, 6 bases. There are 16 residues in the CDR3. Germline V gives CDR1 SGHTA, CDR2 FQGNSA. Trimming shortened V by 0 bases and J by 0 bases, and 10 bases separated the two germline ends. The DNA of the CDR3 is TGTGCCAGCAGCTTAGCCACAGGGAAGAGCACAGATACGCAGTATTTT. Its protein is CASSLATGKSTDTQYF.

This chain uses TRBV7-9 with TRBJ1-6; 7 bases agree with TRBD1. The CDR3 consists of 16 residues. The germline V gene encodes CDR1 SEHNR and CDR2 FQNEAQ (reference sequence). Unmatched junction bases numbered 10, after V lost 2 bases and J lost 9 bases. The CDR3 protein is CASSLTEGAGGSPLHF. CDR3 DNA: TGTGCCAGCAGCTTAACAGAGGGGGCAGGGGGTTCACCCCTCCACTTT.

J is TRBJ1-1 and V is TRBV12-3 or TRBV12-4; D gene uncertain. Trimming removed 8 bases from V and 1 base from J, with 5 bases in between. CDR3 size: 11 residues. CDR3 DNA: TGTGCCAGCGACAAGAACACTGAAGCTTTCTTT. It encodes CASDKNTEAFF.

V is TRBV19 and J is TRBJ1-1; D might be TRBD1 (5 bases). CDR3 length: 15 amino acids. The germline gives CDR1 LNHDA, CDR2 SQIVND (reference sequence). Trimming removed 3 bases from V and 4 bases from J, with 15 bases in between. DNA of the CDR3: TGTGCCAGTAGTATCGCCCCGACCGGGGGCACTGAAGCTTTCTTT. Translated: CASSIAPTGGTEAFF.

This clone was counted only a few times. The chain employs TRBV5-6 and TRBJ1-6; the match to TRBD1 covers 9 bases. This CDR3 spans 16 amino acids. From germline, CDR1 is SGHDT and CDR2 YYEEEE. The ends lost 2 bases at V and 7 bases at J; junction bases unmatched: 7. Here the CDR3 reads CASSFIPGQGNSPLHF. In DNA, the CDR3 is TGTGCCAGCAGCTTCATTCCGGGACAGGGAAATTCACCCCTCCACTTT.

In this sample, this clone turned up a few times. The chain employs TRBV5-1 and TRBJ1-1, with 10 nucleotides matching TRBD1. The ends lost 5 bases at V and 4 bases at J; junction bases unmatched: 11. The CDR3 has 16 residues. Per the germline V gene, CDR1 is SGHRS and CDR2 is YFSETQ. CDR3 residues: CASRGTGERVGTEAFF. The DNA for the CDR3 is TGCGCCAGCAGAGGGACAGGGGAGCGGGTTGGCACTGAAGCTTTCTTT.

This sequence joins TRBV9 and TRBJ2-2, with D maybe TRBD2 (7 bases). V lost 10 bases, J lost 5 bases, and 21 bases lay in between. The germline V gene encodes CDR1 SGDLS and CDR2 YYNGEE. The CDR3 loop spans 15 amino acids. CDR3 sequence reads: CAPSVGGGGTGELFF. As DNA, the CDR3 is TGTGCCCCCAGCGTAGGAGGGGGGGGAACCGGGGAGCTGTTTTTT.

The chain links TRBV4-3 to TRBJ1-6; D gene uncertain. The V and J ends lost 0 bases and 9 bases respectively, with 18 bases between them. This CDR3 is built from 17 residues. CDR1 and CDR2 from the germline V gene are LGHNA and YSLEER. The CDR3, as DNA: TGCGCCAGCAGCCAAGATTCCTACCGAGCCACTACTTCACCCCTCCACTTT. Its translation is CASSQDSYRATTSPLHF.

The gene calls are TRBV18 and TRBJ1-6; tentatively, D is TRBD1 (6 bases). The CDR3 contains 13 residues. The V gene lost 5 bases and the J gene lost 9 bases, with 11 bases spanning the gap. The germline gives CDR1 KGHSH, CDR2 LQKENI. CDR3 bases: TGTGCCAGCTCAGTGGACAGTACTTCACCCCTCCACTTT. It is translated as CASSVDSTSPLHF.

This rearrangement joins TRBV5-1 to TRBJ1-1; 7 bases align to TRBD1. The CDR3 is 14 amino acids. The ends lost 7 bases at V and 0 bases at J; junction bases unmatched: 6. Germline V CDR1 and CDR2: SGHRS, YFSETQ. The CDR3 loop reads CASGQTGLNTEAFF. Here the CDR3 DNA reads TGCGCCAGCGGCCAGACAGGGCTGAACACTGAAGCTTTCTTT.

V gene TRBV18 combines with J gene TRBJ1-1, with TRBD1 as a possible D gene (5 bases). V lost 6 bases and J lost 8, with 16 bases in between. CDR1 is KGHSH, CDR2 LQKENI, per germline. This CDR3 has 13 amino acids. The CDR3, as DNA: TGTGCCAGCTCCGTGGTGGGACTGGGGGAAGCTTTCTTT. Protein product: CASSVVGLGEAFF.

The chain joins TRBV6-5 to TRBJ2-5; TRBD2 aligns across 9 bases. This CDR3 comprises 16 residues. Germline V gene data show CDR1 as MNHEY and CDR2 as SVGAGI. V shed 2 bases, J shed 1 base, and the junction held 5 bases outside the gene matches. The CDR3 loop reads CASSYGAGGLQETQYF. In DNA, the CDR3 is TGTGCCAGCAGTTACGGAGCGGGGGGTCTCCAAGAGACCCAGTACTTC.